The 3 T cell receptor beta chains reported below all come from one sample, sequenced in a study of cytotoxic CD8 clonotypes in ibrutinib-treated CLL. The data were produced by immunoSEQ multiplex PCR, yet TCRdb's version contains in-frame clones alone and is incomplete. This sample has 300,000 to 400,000 clones, with roughly 71% found just once. The sample in question was PBMCs, obtained after 36 months of ibrutinib treatment. Receptors originate from a human donor with chronic lymphocytic leukemia.

V is TRBV29-1 and J is TRBJ2-5; D is possibly TRBD2 (6 bases). In germline, CDR1 is SQVTM, CDR2 ANQGSEA. V lost 0 bases and J lost 4, with 9 bases in between. The CDR3 spans 13 residues. The CDR3 loop reads CSVEDFGGETQYF. DNA for the CDR3: TGCAGCGTTGAAGATTTCGGGGGAGAGACCCAGTACTTC. Full variable domain (outside the CDR3, taken from reference TRBV29-1 and TRBJ2-5): SAVISQKPSRDICQRGTSLTIQCQVDSQVTMMFWYRQQPGQSLTLIATANQGSEATYESGFVIDKFPISRPNLTFSTLTVSNMSPEDSSIYLCSVEDFGGETQYFGPGTRLLVL.

The V call is TRBV18, the J call TRBJ2-7; D might be TRBD1 or TRBD2, each matching 6 bases. Germline lookup yields CDR1 KGHSH and CDR2 LQKENI. The CDR3 has 13 residues. V dropped 4 bases and J dropped 6 bases, with 13 bases sitting between them. CDR3 bases: TGTGCCAGCTCACAGGGGGGTTCGGGCGAGCAGTACTTC. Translation: CASSQGGSGEQYF.

This rearrangement joins TRBV6-1 to TRBJ2-1; 11 bases match TRBD1. Looked up from germline, CDR1 is MNHNS and CDR2 is SASEGT. The trim removed 7 bases at V and 6 bases at J, leaving 8 bases unmatched. The CDR3 has 15 amino acids. The CDR3 loop is CASKGQGALANEQFF. The CDR3 DNA reads as TGTGCCAGCAAAGGACAGGGGGCATTGGCCAATGAGCAGTTCTTC.